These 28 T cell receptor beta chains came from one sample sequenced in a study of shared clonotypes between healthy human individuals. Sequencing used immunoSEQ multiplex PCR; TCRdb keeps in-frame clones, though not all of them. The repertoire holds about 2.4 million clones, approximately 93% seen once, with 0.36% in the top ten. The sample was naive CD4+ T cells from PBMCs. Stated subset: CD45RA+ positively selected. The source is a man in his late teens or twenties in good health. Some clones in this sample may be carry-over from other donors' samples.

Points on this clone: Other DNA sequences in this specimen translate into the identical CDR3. The CDR3 DNA reads as TGTGCCAGCAGTTTGACAGGGGGGAGTGAAAAACTGTTTTTT. Translated: CASSLTGGSEKLFF. The chain links TRBV28 to TRBJ1-4; 9 nucleotides line up with TRBD1. CDR1 is MDHEN, CDR2 SYDVKM, per germline. After removal of 3 bases from V and 7 bases from J, the junction contained 3 bases not matched to a gene. The CDR3 is 14 amino acids.

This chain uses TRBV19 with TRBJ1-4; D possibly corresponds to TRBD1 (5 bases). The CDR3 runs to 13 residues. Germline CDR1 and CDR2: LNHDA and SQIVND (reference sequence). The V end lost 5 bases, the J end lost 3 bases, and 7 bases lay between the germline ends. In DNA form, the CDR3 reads TGTGCCAGTAGTTGGGGGTCTAATGAAAAACTGTTTTTT. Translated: CASSWGSNEKLFF.

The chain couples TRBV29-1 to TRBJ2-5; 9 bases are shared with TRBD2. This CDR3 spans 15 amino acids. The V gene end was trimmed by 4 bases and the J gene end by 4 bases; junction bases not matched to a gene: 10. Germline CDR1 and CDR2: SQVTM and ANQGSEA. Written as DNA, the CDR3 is TGCAGCGTTGGGCGGGTGGCGGGAGGGAGAGAGACCCAGTACTTC. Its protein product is CSVGRVAGGRETQYF.

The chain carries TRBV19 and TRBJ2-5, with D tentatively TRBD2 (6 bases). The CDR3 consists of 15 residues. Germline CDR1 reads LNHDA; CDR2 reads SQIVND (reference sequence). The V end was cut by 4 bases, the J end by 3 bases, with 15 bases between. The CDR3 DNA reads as TGTGCCAGTAGTAAGGGACTCGCCCTTAAAGAGACCCAGTACTTC. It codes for CASSKGLALKETQYF.

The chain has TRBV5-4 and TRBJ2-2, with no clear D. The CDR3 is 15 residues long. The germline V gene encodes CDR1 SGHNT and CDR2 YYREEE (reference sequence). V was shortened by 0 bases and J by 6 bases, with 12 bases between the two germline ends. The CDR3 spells CASSLGQSSSGELFF. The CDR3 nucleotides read TGTGCCAGCAGCTTGGGTCAGTCCTCGTCCGGGGAGCTGTTTTTT. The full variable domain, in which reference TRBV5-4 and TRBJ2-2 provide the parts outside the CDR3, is ETGVTQSPTHLIKTRGQQVTLRCSSQSGHNTVSWYQQALGQGPQFIFQYYREEENGRGNFPPRFSGLQFPNYSSELNVNALELDDSALYLCASSLGQSSSGELFFGEGSRLTVL.

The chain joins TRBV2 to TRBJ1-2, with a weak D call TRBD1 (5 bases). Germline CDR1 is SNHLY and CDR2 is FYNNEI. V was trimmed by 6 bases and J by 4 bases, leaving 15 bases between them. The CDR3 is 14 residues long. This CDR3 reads CASSVSGEPYGYTF. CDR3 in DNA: TGTGCCAGCAGCGTTTCGGGGGAACCCTATGGCTACACCTTC.

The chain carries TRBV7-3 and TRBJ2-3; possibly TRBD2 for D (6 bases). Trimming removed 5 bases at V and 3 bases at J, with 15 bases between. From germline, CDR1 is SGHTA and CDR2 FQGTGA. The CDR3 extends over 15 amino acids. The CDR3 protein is CASSAYGGITDTQYF. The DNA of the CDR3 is TGTGCCAGCAGCGCCTATGGGGGGATAACAGATACGCAGTATTTT.

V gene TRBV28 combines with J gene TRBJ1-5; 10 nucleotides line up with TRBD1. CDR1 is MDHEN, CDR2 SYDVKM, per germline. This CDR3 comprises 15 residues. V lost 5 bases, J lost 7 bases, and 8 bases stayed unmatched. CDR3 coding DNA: TGTGCCAGCAGTCCCCCGGGACAGGGGAGCCAGCCCCAGCATTTT. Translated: CASSPPGQGSQPQHF.

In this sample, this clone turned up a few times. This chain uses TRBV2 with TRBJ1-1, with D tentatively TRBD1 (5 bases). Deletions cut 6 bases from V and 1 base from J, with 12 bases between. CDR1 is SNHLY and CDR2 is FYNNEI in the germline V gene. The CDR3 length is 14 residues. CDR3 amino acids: CASRVGQENTEAFF. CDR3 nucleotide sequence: TGTGCCAGCAGAGTAGGACAAGAGAACACTGAAGCTTTCTTT.

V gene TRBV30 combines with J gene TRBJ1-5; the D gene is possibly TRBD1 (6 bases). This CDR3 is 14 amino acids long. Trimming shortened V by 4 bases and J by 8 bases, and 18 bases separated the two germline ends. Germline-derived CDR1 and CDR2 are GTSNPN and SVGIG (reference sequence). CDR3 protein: CAWTGGRGGKPQHF. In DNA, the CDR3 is TGTGCCTGGACCGGAGGCAGGGGAGGGAAGCCCCAGCATTTT.

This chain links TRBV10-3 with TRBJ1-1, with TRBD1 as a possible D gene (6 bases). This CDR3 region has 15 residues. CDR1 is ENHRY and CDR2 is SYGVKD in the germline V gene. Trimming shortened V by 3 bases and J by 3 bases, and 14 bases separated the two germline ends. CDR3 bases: TGTGCCATCAGTGACGGGGGCGCGTCAGACACTGAAGCTTTCTTT. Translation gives CAISDGGASDTEAFF.

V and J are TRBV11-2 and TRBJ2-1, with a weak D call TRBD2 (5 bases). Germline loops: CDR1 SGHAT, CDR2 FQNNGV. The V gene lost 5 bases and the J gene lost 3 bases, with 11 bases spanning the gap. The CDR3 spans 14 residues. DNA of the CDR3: TGTGCCAGCAGCCAAACTAGGGACTACAATGAGCAGTTCTTC. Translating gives CASSQTRDYNEQFF. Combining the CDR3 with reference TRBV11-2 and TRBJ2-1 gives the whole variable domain EAGVAQSPRYKIIEKRQSVAFWCNPISGHATLYWYQQILGQGPKLLIQFQNNGVVDDSQLPKDRFSAERLKGVDSTLKIQPAKLEDSAVYLCASSQTRDYNEQFFGPGTRLTVL.

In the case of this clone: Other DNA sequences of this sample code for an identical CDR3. The CDR3 sequence is CASSPGQGYNEQFF. The CDR3 nucleotides are TGTGCCAGCAGCCCTGGACAGGGATACAATGAGCAGTTCTTC. J is TRBJ2-1 and V is TRBV7-2, with 8 bases identical to TRBD1. V was pared by 5 bases and J by 4 bases, with 4 bases of the junction left unmatched. CDR1 SGHTA and CDR2 FQGNSA come from the germline V gene. The CDR3 contains 14 residues.

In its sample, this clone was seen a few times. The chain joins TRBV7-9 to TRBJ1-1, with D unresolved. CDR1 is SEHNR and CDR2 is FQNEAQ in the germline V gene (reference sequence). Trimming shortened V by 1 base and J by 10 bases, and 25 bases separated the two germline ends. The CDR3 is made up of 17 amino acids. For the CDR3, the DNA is TGTGCCAGCAGCTTAGTTTTGAACACCCAAACCCAGGAGGGAGCTTTCTTT. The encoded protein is CASSLVLNTQTQEGAFF.

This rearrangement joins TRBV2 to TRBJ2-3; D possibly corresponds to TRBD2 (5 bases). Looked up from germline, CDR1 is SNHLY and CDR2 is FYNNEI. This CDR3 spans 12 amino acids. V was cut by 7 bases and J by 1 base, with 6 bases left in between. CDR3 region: CASKAGTDTQYF. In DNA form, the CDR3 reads TGTGCCAGCAAAGCGGGCACAGATACGCAGTATTTT.

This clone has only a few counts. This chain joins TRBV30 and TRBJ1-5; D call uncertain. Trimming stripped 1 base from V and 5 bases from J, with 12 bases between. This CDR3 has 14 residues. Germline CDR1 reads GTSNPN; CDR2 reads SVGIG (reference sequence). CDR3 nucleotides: TGTGCCTGGAGTGCATTGAACCATTATCAGCCCCAGCATTTT. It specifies CAWSALNHYQPQHF.

This CDR3 is CSVEGLASYNEQFF. CDR3 nucleotide sequence: TGCAGCGTTGAAGGGCTAGCCTCCTACAATGAGCAGTTCTTC. The V gene is TRBV29-1, the J gene TRBJ2-1, with a weak D call TRBD2 (5 bases). Germline V gene sequence: CDR1 SQVTM, CDR2 ANQGSEA. The V and J ends lost 1 base and 0 bases respectively, with 7 bases between them. This CDR3 has 14 amino acids.

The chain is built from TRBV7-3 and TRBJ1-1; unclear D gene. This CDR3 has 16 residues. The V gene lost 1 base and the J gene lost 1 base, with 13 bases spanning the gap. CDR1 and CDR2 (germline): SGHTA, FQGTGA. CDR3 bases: TGTGCCAGCAGCTTAAGGCTCGTCCTCGGGAACACTGAAGCTTTCTTT. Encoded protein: CASSLRLVLGNTEAFF.

DNA for the CDR3: TGTGCCTGGAGTGTACTCCGGGGCTCGGAGAACACCGGGGAGCTGTTTTTT. Amino acids: CAWSVLRGSENTGELFF. The V gene is TRBV30, the J gene TRBJ2-2; perhaps D is TRBD1 or TRBD2 (5 bases each). Germline CDR1 reads GTSNPN; CDR2 reads SVGIG (reference sequence). The CDR3 sequence is 17 residues long. Trimming took 0 bases from V and 1 from J, leaving 15 bases between them.

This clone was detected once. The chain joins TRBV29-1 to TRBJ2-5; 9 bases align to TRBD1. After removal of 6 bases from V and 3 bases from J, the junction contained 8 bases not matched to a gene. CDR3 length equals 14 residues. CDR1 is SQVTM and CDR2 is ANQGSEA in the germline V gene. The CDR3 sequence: CSVYTTGGEETQYF. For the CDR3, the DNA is TGCAGCGTCTACACGACAGGGGGGGAAGAGACCCAGTACTTC.

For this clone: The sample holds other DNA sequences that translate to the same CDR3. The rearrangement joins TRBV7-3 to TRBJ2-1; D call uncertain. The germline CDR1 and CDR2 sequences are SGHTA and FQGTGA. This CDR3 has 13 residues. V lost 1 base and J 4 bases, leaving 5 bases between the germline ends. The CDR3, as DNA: TGTGCCAGCAGCTTAAACAGTTACAATGAGCAGTTCTTC. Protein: CASSLNSYNEQFF.

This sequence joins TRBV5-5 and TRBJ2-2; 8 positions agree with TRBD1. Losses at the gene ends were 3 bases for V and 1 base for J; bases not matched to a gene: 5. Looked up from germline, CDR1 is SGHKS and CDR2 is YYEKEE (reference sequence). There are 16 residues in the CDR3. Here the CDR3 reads CASSWGQVMNTGELFF. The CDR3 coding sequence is TGTGCCAGCAGCTGGGGACAGGTCATGAACACCGGGGAGCTGTTTTTT. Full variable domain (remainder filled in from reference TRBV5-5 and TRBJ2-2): DAGVTQSPTHLIKTRGQQVTLRCSPISGHKSVSWYQQVLGQGPQFIFQYYEKEERGRGNFPDRFSARQFPNYSSELNVNALLLGDSALYLCASSWGQVMNTGELFFGEGSRLTVL.

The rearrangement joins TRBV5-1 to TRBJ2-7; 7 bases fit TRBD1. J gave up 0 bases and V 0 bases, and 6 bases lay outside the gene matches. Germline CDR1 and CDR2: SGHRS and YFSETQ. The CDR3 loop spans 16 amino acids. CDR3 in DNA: TGCGCCAGCAGCTTGGGACCAGAGGGGGCCTCCTACGAGCAGTACTTC. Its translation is CASSLGPEGASYEQYF.

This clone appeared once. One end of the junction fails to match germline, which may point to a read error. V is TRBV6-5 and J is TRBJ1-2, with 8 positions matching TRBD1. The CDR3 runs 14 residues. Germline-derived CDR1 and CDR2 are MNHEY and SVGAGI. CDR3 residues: CASSGTGLNYGYTF. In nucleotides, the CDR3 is TGTGCCAGCAGCGGGACAGGCCTTAACTACGGCTACACCTTC.

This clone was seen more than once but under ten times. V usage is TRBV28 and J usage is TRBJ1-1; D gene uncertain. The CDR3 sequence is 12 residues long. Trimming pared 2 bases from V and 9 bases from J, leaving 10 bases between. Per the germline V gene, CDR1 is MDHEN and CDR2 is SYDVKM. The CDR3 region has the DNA TGTGCCAGCAGTTTAGGGAGTTGGAAAGCTTTCTTT. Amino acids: CASSLGSWKAFF.

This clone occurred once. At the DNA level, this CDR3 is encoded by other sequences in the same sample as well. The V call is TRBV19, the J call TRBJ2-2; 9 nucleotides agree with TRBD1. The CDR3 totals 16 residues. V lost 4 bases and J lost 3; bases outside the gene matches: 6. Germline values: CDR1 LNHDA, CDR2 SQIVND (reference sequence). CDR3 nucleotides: TGTGCCAGTAGTAGAGGGACAGGGTGGGACACCGGGGAGCTGTTTTTT. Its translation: CASSRGTGWDTGELFF. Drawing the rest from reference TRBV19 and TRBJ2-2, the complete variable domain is DGGITQSPKYLFRKEGQNVTLSCEQNLNHDAMYWYRQDPGQGLRLIYYSQIVNDFQKGDIAEGYSVSREKKESFPLTVTSAQKNPTAFYLCASSRGTGWDTGELFFGEGSRLTVL.

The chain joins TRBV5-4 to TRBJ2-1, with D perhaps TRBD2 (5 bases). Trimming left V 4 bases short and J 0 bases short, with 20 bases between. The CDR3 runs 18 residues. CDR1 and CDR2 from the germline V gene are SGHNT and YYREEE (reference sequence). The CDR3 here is CASSHTTLERDSYNEQFF. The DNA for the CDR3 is TGTGCCAGCAGCCACACCACGCTCGAGAGGGACTCCTACAATGAGCAGTTCTTC.

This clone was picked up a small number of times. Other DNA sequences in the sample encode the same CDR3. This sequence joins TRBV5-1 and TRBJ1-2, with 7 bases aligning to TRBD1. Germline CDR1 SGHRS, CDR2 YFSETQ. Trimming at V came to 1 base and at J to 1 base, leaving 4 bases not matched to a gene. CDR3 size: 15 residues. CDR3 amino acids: CASSLSPGGNYGYTF. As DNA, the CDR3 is TGCGCCAGCAGCTTGTCTCCAGGGGGTAACTATGGCTACACCTTC.